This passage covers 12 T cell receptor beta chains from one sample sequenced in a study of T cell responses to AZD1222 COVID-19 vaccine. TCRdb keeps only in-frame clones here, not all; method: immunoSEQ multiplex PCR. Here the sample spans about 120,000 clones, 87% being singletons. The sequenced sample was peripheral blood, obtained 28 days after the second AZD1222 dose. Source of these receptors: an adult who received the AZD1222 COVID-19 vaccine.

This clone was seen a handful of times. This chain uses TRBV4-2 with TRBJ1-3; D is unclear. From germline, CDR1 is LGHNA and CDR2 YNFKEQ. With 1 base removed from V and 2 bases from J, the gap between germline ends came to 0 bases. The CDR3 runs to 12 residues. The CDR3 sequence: CASSQAGNTIYF. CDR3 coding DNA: TGTGCCAGCAGCCAAGCTGGAAACACCATATATTTT.

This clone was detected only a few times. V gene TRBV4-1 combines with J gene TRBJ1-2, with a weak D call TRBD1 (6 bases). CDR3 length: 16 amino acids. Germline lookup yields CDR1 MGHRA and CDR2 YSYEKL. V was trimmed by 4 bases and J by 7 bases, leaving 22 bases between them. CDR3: CASSPVGGGTGGGYTF. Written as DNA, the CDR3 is TGCGCCAGCAGCCCCGTAGGGGGGGGCACCGGCGGTGGCTACACCTTC.

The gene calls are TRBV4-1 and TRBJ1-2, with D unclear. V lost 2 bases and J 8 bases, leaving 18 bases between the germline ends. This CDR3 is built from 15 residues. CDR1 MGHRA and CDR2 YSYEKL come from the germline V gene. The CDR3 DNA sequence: TGCGCCAGCAGCCAATTTTTTTCGCGGGAGGGAGGCTACACCTTC. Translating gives CASSQFFSREGGYTF.

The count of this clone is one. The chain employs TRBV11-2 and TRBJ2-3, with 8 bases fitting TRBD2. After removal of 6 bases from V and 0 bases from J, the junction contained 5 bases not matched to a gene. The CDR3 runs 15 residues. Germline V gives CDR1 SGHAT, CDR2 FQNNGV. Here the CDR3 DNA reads TGTGCCAGCAGGTTTAGCGGGGTGAGCACAGATACGCAGTATTTT. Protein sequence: CASRFSGVSTDTQYF.

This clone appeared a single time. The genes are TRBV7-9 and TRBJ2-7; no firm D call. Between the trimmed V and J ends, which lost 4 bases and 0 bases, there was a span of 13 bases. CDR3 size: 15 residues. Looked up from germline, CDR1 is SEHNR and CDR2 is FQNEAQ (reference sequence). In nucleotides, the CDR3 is TGTGCCAGCAGCTCTTCTCCCCTTGGCTCCTACGAGCAGTACTTC. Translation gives CASSSSPLGSYEQYF.

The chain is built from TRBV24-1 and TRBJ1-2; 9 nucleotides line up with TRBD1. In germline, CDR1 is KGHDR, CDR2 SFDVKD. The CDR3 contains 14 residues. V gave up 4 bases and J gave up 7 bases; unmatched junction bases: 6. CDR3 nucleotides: TGTGCCACCAGTGACGCCACAGGGGGCGTTGGCTACACCTTC. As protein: CATSDATGGVGYTF.

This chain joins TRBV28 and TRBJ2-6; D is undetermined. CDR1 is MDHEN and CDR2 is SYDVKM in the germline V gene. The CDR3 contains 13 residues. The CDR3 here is CAERDSGANVLTF. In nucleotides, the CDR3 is TGTGCAGAACGAGACTCTGGGGCCAACGTCCTGACTTTC.

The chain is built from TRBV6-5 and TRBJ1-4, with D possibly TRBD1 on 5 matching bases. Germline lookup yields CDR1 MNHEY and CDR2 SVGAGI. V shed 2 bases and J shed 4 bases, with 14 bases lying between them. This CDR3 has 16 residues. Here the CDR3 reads CASSYPRQPGNEKLFF. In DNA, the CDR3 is TGTGCCAGCAGTTACCCTAGACAGCCAGGTAATGAAAAACTGTTTTTT.

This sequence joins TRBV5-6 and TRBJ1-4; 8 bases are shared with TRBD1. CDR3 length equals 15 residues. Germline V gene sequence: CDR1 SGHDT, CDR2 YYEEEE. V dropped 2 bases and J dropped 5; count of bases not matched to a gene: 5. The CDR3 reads CASSFGTGKNEKLFF. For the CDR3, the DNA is TGTGCCAGCAGCTTCGGGACAGGCAAAAATGAAAAACTGTTTTTT.

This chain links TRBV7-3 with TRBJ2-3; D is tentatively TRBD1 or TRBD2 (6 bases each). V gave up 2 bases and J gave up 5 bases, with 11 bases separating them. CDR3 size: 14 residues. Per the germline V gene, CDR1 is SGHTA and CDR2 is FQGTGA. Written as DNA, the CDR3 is TGTGCCAGCAGCTTAGAAGGGGGGATAGATACGCAGTATTTT. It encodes CASSLEGGIDTQYF.

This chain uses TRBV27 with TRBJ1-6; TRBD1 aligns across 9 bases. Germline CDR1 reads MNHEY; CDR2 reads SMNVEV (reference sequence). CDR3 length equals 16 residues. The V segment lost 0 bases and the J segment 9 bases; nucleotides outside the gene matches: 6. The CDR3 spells CASSLSQTGGISPLHF. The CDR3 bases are TGTGCCAGCAGTTTATCTCAGACAGGGGGTATTTCACCCCTCCACTTT.

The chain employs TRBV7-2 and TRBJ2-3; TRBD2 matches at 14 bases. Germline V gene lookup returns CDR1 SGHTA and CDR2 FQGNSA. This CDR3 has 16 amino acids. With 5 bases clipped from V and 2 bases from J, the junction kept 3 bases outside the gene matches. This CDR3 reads CASSPGLAGVTDTQYF. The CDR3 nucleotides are TGTGCCAGCAGCCCGGGACTAGCGGGGGTCACAGATACGCAGTATTTT.